This paragraph covers one T cell receptor (beta chain) sequence. What it binds is unknown. TCR beta cDNA libraries had unique molecular identifiers. One entry per CDR3 protein, called by TCRdb with MiXCR from the PCR reads. The repertoire consists of around 770,000 distinct CDR3 sequences, with 46% occurring once and the leading ten covering approximately 5%. The sample originates from a study of post-analysis software for immune sequencing data. Study-wide points: Samples sharing a preparation batch grouped tightly together when assessed by F measure. There were five TRBV segments more frequent in patients than controls, and TRBV5-6, TRBV5-1 and TRBV20-1 were among them.

V shed 3 bases and J shed 5 bases, with 14 bases lying between them. Germline-derived CDR1 and CDR2 are SGHTA and FQGNSA. CDR3 length equals 14 residues. V is TRBV7-2 and J is TRBJ2-7, with D perhaps matching TRBD1 or TRBD2 (5 bases each). Sequenced sample: blood. The TCR was taken from a girl between 5 and 17 years old with multiple sclerosis. The CDR3 reads CASSLSHGAHEQYF. The CDR3, as DNA: TGTGCCAGCAGCTTGTCTCACGGGGCGCACGAGCAGTACTTC.